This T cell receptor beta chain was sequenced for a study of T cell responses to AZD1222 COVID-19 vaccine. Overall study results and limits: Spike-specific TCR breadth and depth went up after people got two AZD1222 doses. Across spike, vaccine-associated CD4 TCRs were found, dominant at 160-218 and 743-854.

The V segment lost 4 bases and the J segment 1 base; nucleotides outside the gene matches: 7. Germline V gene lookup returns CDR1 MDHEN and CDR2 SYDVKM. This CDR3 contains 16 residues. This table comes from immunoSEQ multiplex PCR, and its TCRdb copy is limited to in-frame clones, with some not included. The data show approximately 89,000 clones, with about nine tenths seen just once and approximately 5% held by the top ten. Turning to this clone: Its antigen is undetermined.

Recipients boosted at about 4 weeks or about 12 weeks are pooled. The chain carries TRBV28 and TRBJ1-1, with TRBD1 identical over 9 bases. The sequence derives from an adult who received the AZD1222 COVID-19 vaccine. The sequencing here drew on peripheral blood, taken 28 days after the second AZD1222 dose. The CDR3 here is CASSSWTGAKNTEAFF. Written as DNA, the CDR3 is TGTGCCAGCAGTTCTTGGACAGGGGCGAAGAACACTGAAGCTTTCTTT.